Presented here are 18 T cell receptor beta chains from one specimen sequenced in a study of T cells in Graves' hyperthyroidism and ophthalmopathy. The CDR3 regions of TCR beta were amplified from RNA transcripts. During a first-round RT-PCR of the TCR CDR3, the HTBI primer set was used. TCRdb reprocessed the multiplex PCR reads via MiXCR and lists one record per CDR3 protein. This sample has hundreds of thousands of distinct CDR3 sequences, with 24% found just once. Material: blood. Receptor source: a woman in her 30s with Graves' ophthalmopathy.

This clonotype was counted only a few times. This sequence joins TRBV25-1 and TRBJ1-1; the D gene is possibly TRBD1 (5 bases). Trimming shortened V by 2 bases and J by 11 bases, and 12 bases separated the two germline ends. This CDR3 region has 12 residues. CDR1 and CDR2 from the germline V gene are MGHDK and SYGVNS. CDR3 bases: TGTGCCAGCAGTGAAGGGGGGGGAAAGGCTTTCTTT. Amino acid sequence: CASSEGGGKAFF.

The genes are TRBV6-1 and TRBJ1-2, with TRBD1 identical over 11 bases. Germline CDR1 and CDR2: MNHNS and SASEGT. This CDR3 is 13 amino acids long. The J segment lost 10 bases and the V segment lost 6 bases, leaving 7 bases of the junction unmatched. The CDR3 loop reads CASSAPGQGDYTF. The CDR3 DNA reads TGTGCCAGCAGCGCTCCGGGACAGGGGGACTACACCTTC.

This clonotype was counted at least ten times. The chain joins TRBV4-1 to TRBJ1-1; D perhaps matches TRBD1 (6 bases). Trimming left V 0 bases short and J 11 bases short, with 10 bases between. Germline V gives CDR1 MGHRA, CDR2 YSYEKL. The length of the CDR3 is 12 residues. The CDR3 sequence is CASSQEGAKAFF. In DNA, the CDR3 is TGCGCCAGCAGCCAAGAGGGGGCCAAGGCTTTCTTT.

The chain recombines TRBV6-1 with TRBJ1-1; D is possibly TRBD1 (5 bases). This CDR3 is built from 15 residues. Germline loops: CDR1 MNHNS, CDR2 SASEGT. Trimming took 6 bases from V and 1 from J, leaving 15 bases between them. In DNA form, the CDR3 reads TGTGCCAGCAGCCGGGTGGGGGGAGCGAACACTGAAGCTTTCTTT. Amino acids: CASSRVGGANTEAFF.

This clonotype has ten or more counts. The chain carries TRBV28 and TRBJ1-2, with 7 bases that match TRBD1. Trimming removed 5 bases from V and 6 bases from J; junction bases left unmatched: 9. The germline V gene encodes CDR1 MDHEN and CDR2 SYDVKM. CDR3 length: 14 amino acids. The CDR3 region is CASSVVQGGDGYTF. CDR3 nucleotides: TGTGCCAGCAGTGTCGTTCAGGGGGGAGATGGCTACACCTTC.

The chain recombines TRBV7-8 with TRBJ2-5, with 7 positions matching TRBD2. Looked up from germline, CDR1 is SGHVS and CDR2 is FQNEAQ. V shed 3 bases and J 5 bases; nucleotides not matched to a gene: 9. The CDR3 runs to 15 residues. As DNA, the CDR3 is TGTGCCAGCAGCTTCCAGGGCTGGGAGGGGGAGACCCAGTACTTC. Protein: CASSFQGWEGETQYF.

This clonotype came up many times. The chain combines TRBV7-9 with TRBJ1-2, with D possibly being TRBD1 (5 bases). This CDR3 region has 14 residues. With 5 bases removed from V and 8 bases from J, the gap between germline ends came to 18 bases. Per the germline V gene, CDR1 is SEHNR and CDR2 is FQNEAQ (reference sequence). The CDR3 here is CASSHRNQGEGYTF. The CDR3 bases are TGTGCCAGCAGCCACAGGAACCAGGGCGAGGGCTACACCTTC.

This clonotype has more than one count but fewer than ten. This rearrangement joins TRBV6-5 to TRBJ1-1, with unresolved D. The V gene lost 3 bases and the J gene lost 1 base, with 6 bases spanning the gap. The CDR3 has 13 residues. CDR1 and CDR2 from the germline V gene are MNHEY and SVGAGI. The CDR3 nucleotides are TGTGCCAGCAGTTATTGGGGGAACACTGAAGCTTTCTTT. It specifies CASSYWGNTEAFF.

As for this clonotype: This may be a read error: a much more frequent sequence differs by one nucleotide. As the CDR3 is not closed by the conserved phenylalanine or tryptophan, this likely results from a read error. This rearrangement joins TRBV7-9 to TRBJ1-2, with D perhaps matching TRBD1 (5 bases). V lost 5 bases to trimming and J lost 6 bases, with 16 bases between them. Germline CDR1 is SEHNR and CDR2 is FQNEAQ (reference sequence). CDR3 length: 14 amino acids. DNA for the CDR3: TGTGCCAGCAGCCCGCGGACAATCAACCATGGCTACACCTAC. The encoded protein is CASSPRTINHGYTY.

The V gene is TRBV18, the J gene TRBJ1-1; no reliable D call. The CDR3 has 12 amino acids. Germline V gives CDR1 KGHSH, CDR2 LQKENI. The V end lost 3 bases, the J end lost 6 bases, and 8 bases lay between the germline ends. CDR3 sequence reads: CASSPGNSEAFF. CDR3 coding DNA: TGTGCCAGCTCACCTGGGAATTCTGAAGCTTTCTTT.

This clonotype was seen repeatedly, ten times or more. Here the CDR3 reads CAVQAFYQPQHF. For the CDR3, the DNA is TGTGCCGTACAGGCTTTCTATCAGCCCCAGCATTTT. This chain uses TRBV28 with TRBJ1-5; D perhaps matches TRBD1 (5 bases). The germline CDR1 and CDR2 sequences are MDHEN and SYDVKM. The CDR3 runs to 12 residues. Trimming took off 11 bases at V and 5 bases at J, with 13 bases between the two ends.

A remark on this clonotype: A read error may produce the germline difference seen at one junction end. The V and J genes are TRBV4-1 and TRBJ2-5; TRBD1 might be the D (6 bases). The germline V gene encodes CDR1 MGHRA and CDR2 YSYEKL. The CDR3 is made up of 14 amino acids. The CDR3 loop reads CASGQGPQGETQYF. The CDR3, as DNA: TGCGCCAGCGGCCAGGGGCCTCAGGGAGAGACCCAGTACTTC.

V is TRBV20-1 and J is TRBJ2-4; TRBD1 matches 8 bases. This CDR3 is built from 18 residues. Germline CDR1 is DFQATT and CDR2 is SNEGSKA (reference sequence). The V segment lost 6 bases and the J segment 1 base; nucleotides outside the gene matches: 17. The CDR3 nucleotides read TGCAGTGCAGAACCGGGACAGGCGATTGAGTACGCCAAAAACATTCAGTACTTC. Amino acids: CSAEPGQAIEYAKNIQYF.

Many counts were recorded for this clonotype. This chain links TRBV15 with TRBJ1-2, with D possibly matching TRBD1 (5 bases). V was clipped by 3 bases and J by 8 bases, with 13 bases between them. Germline assignment: CDR1 LNHNV and CDR2 YYDKDF (reference sequence). The CDR3 totals 13 residues. DNA for the CDR3: TGTGCCACCAGCAGGCCCGGGGGAGAGGGCTACACCTTC. This encodes CATSRPGGEGYTF.

V gene TRBV6-2 or TRBV6-3 combines with J gene TRBJ1-5, with 7 nucleotides matching TRBD1. CDR3 length equals 21 residues. Germline CDR1 MNHEY, CDR2 SVGEGT. After removal of 2 bases from V and 4 bases from J, the junction contained 23 bases not matched to a gene. The DNA of the CDR3 is TGTGCCAGCAGTTACGGGGTAAGACAGGGTCTTAAAAGCGAATGTAATCAGCCCCAGCATTTT. It codes for CASSYGVRQGLKSECNQPQHF.

Details on this clonotype: Possible read error: a much larger clone is one base away. The chain joins TRBV29-1 to TRBJ1-2; 10 bases are shared with TRBD1. This CDR3 region has 13 residues. Unmatched junction bases numbered 5, after V lost 7 bases and J lost 3 bases. CDR1 and CDR2 (germline): SQVTM, ANQGSEA. The CDR3 nucleotides are TGCAGCGCGGACAGGGGGAATGACTATGGCTACACCTTC. This encodes CSADRGNDYGYTF.

In this sample, this clonotype turned up many times. The V gene is TRBV6-5, the J gene TRBJ1-2; D perhaps matches TRBD1 (6 bases). Germline V gives CDR1 MNHEY, CDR2 SVGAGI. The length of the CDR3 is 14 residues. With 0 bases removed from V and 8 bases from J, the gap between germline ends came to 13 bases. CDR3 region: CASSYSYRVGGYTF. In DNA form, the CDR3 reads TGTGCCAGCAGTTACTCGTACAGGGTCGGCGGCTACACCTTC.

Ten or more counts support this clonotype. This sequence joins TRBV12-3 or TRBV12-4 and TRBJ1-1; 11 bases map to TRBD1. V dropped 10 bases and J dropped 5; count of bases not matched to a gene: 9. The CDR3 is 14 amino acids. CDR3 sequence reads: CATTGTGGTTEAFF. CDR3 nucleotide sequence: TGTGCCACCACCGGGACAGGGGGTACAACTGAAGCTTTCTTT.